Listed below are T cell receptor beta chains from one sample, sequenced in a study of Graves' ophthalmopathy and Graves' hyperthyroidism. A single record per CDR3 protein comes from TCRdb applying MiXCR to the multiplex PCR reads. The profile shows roughly 170,000 distinct CDR3 sequences, 30% to 45% of them singletons. The sequencing input was peripheral blood. The receptors were sampled from a man aged 30 to 45 with Graves' ophthalmopathy. Each CDR3 is given with its conserved first and last residue. A D gene is named only where the DNA matches it firmly. Size tells how often a clone was seen (once, few, many) or the class of an expanded clone, and some rows leave it out.

18,TRBV11-2,TRBD2,-,TRBJ2-5,TGTGCCAGCAGCGTCCTCGCCGGGACTAGCGGGTACCAAGAGACCCAGTACTTC,CASSVLAGTSGYQETQYF
16,TRBV12-3/TRBV12-4,TRBD2,-,TRBJ2-2,TGTGGCAGCATTGACGCCGGCGGGAGAGGTACCGGGGAGCTGCTTTTT,CGSIDAGGRGTGELLF
12,TRBV6-4,-,-,TRBJ1-1,TGTGCCAGCAGTGGCGGGACATTTGAAGCTTTCTTT,CASSGGTFEAFF
17,TRBV2,TRBD1,-,TRBJ2-7,TGTGCCAGCAGTGAGTTCGGAGGACAGGGGGCGGCCTACGAGCAGTACTTC,CASSEFGGQGAAYEQYF
13,TRBV28,-,many,TRBJ1-2,TGTGCCAGCAGTCCCACAGGTTACTATGGCTACACCTTC,CASSPTGYYGYTF
15,TRBV6-1,-,many,TRBJ1-1,TGTGCCACGCAGCTCCTATGGGGAAAGAGGACTGAAGCTTTCTTT,CATQLLWGKRTEAFF
16,TRBV5-1,TRBD1,-,TRBJ2-7,TGCGCCAGCAGCTTGGCCGGACAGGGTCTTAGCGACGAGCAGTACTTC,CASSLAGQGLSDEQYF
12,TRBV28,-,many,TRBJ1-1,TGTGCCAGCAGTTTCGGGGGAAGGAAAGCTTTCTTT,CASSFGGRKAFF
15,TRBV7-2,-,-,TRBJ2-5,TGTGCCAGCAGTGCGGGGACTCCCTGGGTAGAGACCCAGTACTTC,CASSAGTPWVETQYF
15,TRBV6-1,TRBD1,-,TRBJ1-2,TGTGCCAGCAGTGGACAGGGAGAGGGGAGCTATGGCTACACCTTC,CASSGQGEGSYGYTF
14,TRBV11-3,-,-,TRBJ2-5,TGTGCCAGCAGCTTAGATCCTAACAAACAAACCCAGTACTTC,CASSLDPNKQTQYF
13,TRBV6-5,-,-,TRBJ1-1,TGTGCCAGCAGTTTATCGGTTTTCGCTGAAGCTTTCTTT,CASSLSVFAEAFF
15,TRBV18,TRBD1,many,TRBJ1-5,TGTGCCAGCTCATCCGAGGACAGGTGGTATCAGCCCCAGCATTTT,CASSSEDRWYQPQHF
15,TRBV6-1,-,-,TRBJ1-6,TGTGCCAGCCGCGGAAAGGACTCAACTTATTCACCCCTCCACTTT,CASRGKDSTYSPLHF
14,TRBV6-5,-,many,TRBJ1-1,TGTGCCAGCAGTTTGGACACCGGGAGGACTGAAGCTTTCTTT,CASSLDTGRTEAFF
18,TRBV6-5,TRBD2,many,TRBJ2-5,TGTGCCAGCAGTTACTCGATGGGAGGGGAACGAGGAGGCGAGACCCAGTACTTC,CASSYSMGGERGGETQYF
16,TRBV7-8,TRBD2,many,TRBJ2-7,TGTGCCAGCAGCTTTGGTGGGACTACGGGGGGATACGAGCAGTACTTC,CASSFGGTTGGYEQYF
12,TRBV5-5,TRBD1,many,TRBJ1-5,TGTGCCAGCAGCCTGGGACAGGGTCCCCAGCATTTT,CASSLGQGPQHF
15,TRBV4-1,-,many,TRBJ1-5,TGCGCCAGCAGCCAAGATAGGATGGGGGATCAGCCCCAGCATTTT,CASSQDRMGDQPQHF
13,TRBV6-1,-,-,TRBJ1-1,TGTGCCAGCTCAGAATCAGGGTCCACTGAAGCTTTCTTT,CASSESGSTEAFF
13,TRBV28,-,few,TRBJ2-7,TGTGCCAGCACCAACCTCCCTTTAAACGAGCAGTACTTC,CASTNLPLNEQYF
14,TRBV6-5,-,many,TRBJ1-2,TGTGCCAGCAGTTACGGGGGAGTGAACTATGGCTACACCTTC,CASSYGGVNYGYTF
13,TRBV5-1,-,-,TRBJ1-6,TGCGCCAGCAGCTTGGGGTCAGGGGACAAATTCCACTTT,CASSLGSGDKFHF
12,TRBV12-3/TRBV12-4,TRBD1,many,TRBJ1-2,TGTGCCAGCAGCACGACAGGGAGGGGCTACACCTTC,CASSTTGRGYTF
15,TRBV2,-,many,TRBJ1-6,TGTGCCAGCAGTGAATCAATCGGGGAAAATTCACCCCTCCACTTT,CASSESIGENSPLHF
13,TRBV29-1,TRBD1,-,TRBJ2-7,TGCAGCGTGGAAGGGACAGGAGACTACGAGCAGTACTTC,CSVEGTGDYEQYF
16,TRBV6-5,-,many,TRBJ1-1,TGTGCCAGCAGTTACTCGAGAAATGAACAGAACACTGAAGCTTTCTTT,CASSYSRNEQNTEAFF
13,TRBV29-1,-,many,TRBJ2-7,TGCAGCGTTGACAGGAGACACTCCTACGAGCAGTACTTC,CSVDRRHSYEQYF
13,TRBV12-5,TRBD2,once,TRBJ2-5,TGTGCTAGTGGTTTTAGCGGGCAAGAGACCCAGTACTTC,CASGFSGQETQYF
12,TRBV7-2,TRBD2,-,TRBJ2-4,TGTGCCAGCAGCCCGGGGGGAAACATTCAGTACTTC,CASSPGGNIQYF
16,TRBV20-1,TRBD2,many,TRBJ2-2,TGCAGTGCCAAGGGACTAGCGGGAGTTCACACCGGGGAGCTGTTTTTT,CSAKGLAGVHTGELFF
15,TRBV3-1,-,many,TRBJ1-2,TGTGCCAGCAGCCACGTTCGGGTGGGCGACTATGGCTACACCTTC,CASSHVRVGDYGYTF
15,TRBV30,TRBD2,many,TRBJ2-7,TGTGCCTGGAACAACCCGGGACTAGCGAGCTACGAGCAGTACTTC,CAWNNPGLASYEQYF
16,TRBV12-3/TRBV12-4,TRBD1,many,TRBJ1-6,TGTGCCAGCAGTTTATGGCCGGGACAGGGAGGTTCACCCCTCCACTTT,CASSLWPGQGGSPLHF
14,TRBV7-8,-,-,TRBJ1-1,TGTGCCAGCAGCTTAGGAGCGAGGGGCACTGAAGCTTTCTTT,CASSLGARGTEAFF
16,TRBV4-1,-,many,TRBJ2-7,TGCGCCAGCAGCCAAGCGACTAGTGGCCCCGGTTACGAGCAGTACTTC,CASSQATSGPGYEQYF
13,TRBV6-2/TRBV6-3,-,-,TRBJ1-1,TGTGCCAGCAGGGACCTTTTAAACACTGAAGCTTTCTTT,CASRDLLNTEAFF
15,TRBV6-2/TRBV6-3,TRBD1,-,TRBJ2-5,TGTGCCAGCAGCCCCGACAGGGGCGGACAAGAGACCCAGTACTTC,CASSPDRGGQETQYF
11,TRBV6-1,-,-,TRBJ2-5,TGTGCCAGCCAATCCGGGGGGACCCAGTACTTC,CASQSGGTQYF
16,TRBV4-1,-,many,TRBJ2-2,TGCGCCAGCAGACACGAGCGGGCGGGAAACACCGGGGAGCTGTTTTTT,CASRHERAGNTGELFF
12,TRBV29-1,-,many,TRBJ1-5,TGCAGCGCCCGGACGGAGGGGAAGCCCCAGCATTTT,CSARTEGKPQHF
14,TRBV12-3/TRBV12-4,TRBD1,-,TRBJ1-1,TGTGCCAGCAGTCGGACAGGGAATAACGCTGAAGCTTTCTTT,CASSRTGNNAEAFF
15,TRBV13,TRBD1,many,TRBJ1-2,TGTGCCAGCAGGGAGGACAGGGGGTCGAACTATGGCTACACCTTC,CASREDRGSNYGYTF
15,TRBV19,-,-,TRBJ2-5,TGTGCCAGTAGTATCGCGCGGGATCAGGGGGAGACCCAGTACTTC,CASSIARDQGETQYF